This TCR beta chain was retrieved from a study of T cell responses to AZD1222 COVID-19 vaccine (dated by TCRdb to about 2021). Describing the broader study: A total of just over 230 trial participants underwent TCR sequencing, of whom about 210 had received two doses of AZD1222 and about 26 had received two doses of the MenACWY control vaccine. Trial participants were enrolled by age into subgroups of 18-55, 56-69 and 70-plus years, and 148, 28 and 57 TCR-sequenced participants, respectively, were included in these subgroups. Overall study outcomes, separate from this receptor: After two AZD1222 doses, spike-specific TCR breadth and depth were significantly higher than at day 0 and than in MenACWY recipients. Nearly half of unique spike-specific TCRs reportedly recognized epitopes outside regions mutated in the B.1.351 and B.1.1.7 variants. The 56-69-year group was small, and its depth increase did not reach significance, likely because of low power. Vaccine-associated CD4 TCRs spanned the whole spike protein, with dominant responses in regions 160-218 and 743-854. No day 14 peak-response samples were available, so repertoires were characterized only after the peak T cell response. Most participants were white British and females outnumbered males, and the authors suggested that clonal diversity may have been underestimated. Only five to seven AZD1222 recipients were SARS-CoV-2 seropositive at baseline, limiting conclusions about previously exposed vaccinees.

The CDR3 regions of human TCRbeta chains were analyzed by immunosequencing. Per the source publication's procedure: TCRs in the repertoires were compared against a reference library of SARS-CoV-2-specific TCRs that had been generated with the MIRA antigen-specificity platform. Breadth was defined as the fraction of unique TCRs that were SARS-CoV-2-associated. Depth was defined as the fraction of total T cells that were SARS-CoV-2-associated. Using the MIRA data, each spike-specific TCR was assigned both to the spike region to which the TCR was reactive and to a CD4 or CD8 class. Log10-transformed breadth and depth values were compared by one-way ANOVA with Sidak's multiple comparisons tests. The immuneACCESS repertoire file appears here via TCRdb, limited to in-frame rearrangements. These files lack a portion of the clones; in checked studies, under half of the deficit traces to unresolved V genes, and the cause of the others is not known. That table is the source of V, J and clone size, and D and trimming were worked out from the DNA. This sample lists about 150,000 clones; about 94% were detected once. About 4% of the sample goes to the ten largest clones.

The junction carries 13 bases between V and J, which are trimmed by 3 bases and 5 bases respectively. The CDR3 measures 14 amino acids from cysteine to phenylalanine. Of all the DNA, just the CDR3 is kept, 42 bases in frame from base 1. From the germline V gene, CDR1 is SGHVS and CDR2 is FQNEAQ. Regarding this clone: Its antigen has not been determined. Qualities for individual bases were not recorded, and no much larger clone is one base off.

Read against the paper, the sample's time point label means: about 28 days (+/-7) after the second vaccine dose. AZD1222 recipients given second doses at about 4 weeks or at about 12 weeks were pooled, since spike-specific TCR depth and breadth were not found to differ between the two schedules. Vaccinee samples were obtained from the UK trials COV001 and COV002, which included a single-blind randomized controlled phase 2/3 trial of AZD1222 (ChAdOx1 nCoV-19) in healthy adults. For TCRbeta chain sequencing, PBMC samples from trial participants were taken at day 0 and at day 28 after the second dose.

Here the chain combines TRBV7-8 and TRBJ1-1; the D gene is perhaps TRBD1, on 5 matching bases. Sample: peripheral blood, taken 28 days after the second AZD1222 dose. The sequence derives from an adult who received the AZD1222 COVID-19 vaccine. This receptor has the CDR3 CASSFFETETEAFF. Here is the DNA: TGTGCCAGCAGCTTCTTTGAGACAGAGACTGAAGCTTTCTTT.